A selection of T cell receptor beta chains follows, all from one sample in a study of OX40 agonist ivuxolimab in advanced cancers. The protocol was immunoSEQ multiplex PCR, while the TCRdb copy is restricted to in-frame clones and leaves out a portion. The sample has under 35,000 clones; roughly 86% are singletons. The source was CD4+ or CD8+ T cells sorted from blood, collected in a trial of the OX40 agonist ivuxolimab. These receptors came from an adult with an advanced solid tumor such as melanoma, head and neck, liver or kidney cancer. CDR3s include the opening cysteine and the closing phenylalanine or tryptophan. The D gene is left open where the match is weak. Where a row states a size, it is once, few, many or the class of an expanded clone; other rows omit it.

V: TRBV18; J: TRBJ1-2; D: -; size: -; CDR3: CASSPSGALNYGYTF; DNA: TGTGCCAGCTCACCATCCGGGGCCCTTAACTATGGCTACACCTTC
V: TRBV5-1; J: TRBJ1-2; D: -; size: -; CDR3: CASSLEGGYGYTF; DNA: TGCGCCAGCAGCTTGGAAGGGGGCTATGGCTACACCTTC
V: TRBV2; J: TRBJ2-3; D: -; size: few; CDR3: CASSLPSRRPTDTQYF; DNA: TGTGCCAGCAGCCTACCGAGTAGACGCCCTACAGATACGCAGTATTTT
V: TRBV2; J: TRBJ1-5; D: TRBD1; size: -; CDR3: CASSGPGGGSNQPQHF; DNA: TGTGCCAGCAGTGGTCCAGGGGGGGGTAGCAATCAGCCCCAGCATTTT
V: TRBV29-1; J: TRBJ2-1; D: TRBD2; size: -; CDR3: CSAGPSGRAVNEQFF; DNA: TGCAGCGCCGGACCTAGCGGGAGGGCCGTGAATGAGCAGTTCTTC
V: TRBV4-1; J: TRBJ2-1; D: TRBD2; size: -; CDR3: CASSSRYQSSGIYNEQFF; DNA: TGCGCCAGCAGCTCCCGTTATCAGAGTAGCGGGATTTACAATGAGCAGTTCTTC
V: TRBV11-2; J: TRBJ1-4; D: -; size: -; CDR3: CASSLVGRKGEKLFF; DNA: TGTGCCAGCAGCTTAGTCGGGAGGAAGGGTGAAAAACTGTTTTTT
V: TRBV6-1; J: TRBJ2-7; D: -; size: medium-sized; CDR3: CASSLEEGYEQYF; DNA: TGTGCCAGCAGTTTAGAGGAGGGCTACGAGCAGTACTTC
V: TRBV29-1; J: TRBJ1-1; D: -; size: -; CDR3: CSVVRTSNTEAFF; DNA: TGCAGCGTTGTGCGGACATCGAACACTGAAGCTTTCTTT
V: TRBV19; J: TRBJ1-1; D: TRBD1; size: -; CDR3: CASSMTHRTGRGTEAFF; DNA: TGTGCCAGTAGTATGACCCACCGGACAGGAAGGGGCACTGAAGCTTTCTTT
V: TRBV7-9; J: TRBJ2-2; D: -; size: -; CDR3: CASIVVGENTGELFF; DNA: TGTGCCAGCATCGTAGTGGGGGAAAACACCGGGGAGCTGTTTTTT
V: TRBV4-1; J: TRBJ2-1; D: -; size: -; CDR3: CASSQGGQQPHLSEQFF; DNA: TGCGCCAGCAGCCAAGGCGGCCAGCAGCCACACTTAAGTGAGCAGTTCTTC
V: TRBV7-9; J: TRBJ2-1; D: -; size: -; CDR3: CASSFLGNEQFF; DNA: TGTGCCAGCAGCTTCTTGGGGAATGAGCAGTTCTTC
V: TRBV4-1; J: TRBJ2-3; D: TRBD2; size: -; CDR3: CASSPGVAAGGLDTQYF; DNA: TGCGCCAGCAGCCCCGGGGTGGCCGCGGGAGGTTTAGATACGCAGTATTTT
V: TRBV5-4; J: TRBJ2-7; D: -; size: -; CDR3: CASSLAGSGSYEQYF; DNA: TGTGCCAGCAGCTTGGCCGGCTCTGGCTCCTACGAGCAGTACTTC
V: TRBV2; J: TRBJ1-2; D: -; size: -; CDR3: CASSVQPPAYGYTF; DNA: TGTGCCAGCAGTGTCCAACCCCCAGCGTATGGCTACACCTTC
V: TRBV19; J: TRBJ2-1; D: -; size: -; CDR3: CASSPTGSSYNEQFF; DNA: TGTGCCAGTAGTCCCACAGGGAGCTCCTACAATGAGCAGTTCTTC
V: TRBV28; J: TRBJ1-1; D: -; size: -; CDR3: CASSLGTTEAFF; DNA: TGTGCCAGCAGTTTAGGGACCACTGAAGCTTTCTTT
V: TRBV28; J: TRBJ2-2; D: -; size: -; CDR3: CASSFVRFTGELFF; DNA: TGTGCCAGCAGTTTCGTGCGGTTCACCGGGGAGCTGTTTTTT
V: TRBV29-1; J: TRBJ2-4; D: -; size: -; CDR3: CSVQGGLAGGIQYF; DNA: TGCAGCGTTCAGGGGGGGCTAGCTGGAGGCATTCAGTACTTC
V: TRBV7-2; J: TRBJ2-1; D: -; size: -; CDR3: CASSLVRRLSGEQFF; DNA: TGTGCCAGCAGCTTAGTTCGGCGGCTCTCGGGTGAGCAGTTCTTC
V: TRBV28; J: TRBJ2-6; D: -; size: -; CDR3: CASSQVPGANVLTF; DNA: TGTGCCAGCAGTCAGGTTCCTGGGGCCAACGTCCTGACTTTC
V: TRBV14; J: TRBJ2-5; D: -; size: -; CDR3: CASSLEETQYF; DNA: TGTGCCAGCAGCCTTGAAGAGACCCAGTACTTC
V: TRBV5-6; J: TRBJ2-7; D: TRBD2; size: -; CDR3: CASSLGAGGTYEQYF; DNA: TGTGCCAGCAGCTTGGGAGCGGGAGGAACCTACGAGCAGTACTTC
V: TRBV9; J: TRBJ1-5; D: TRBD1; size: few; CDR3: CASSVGGTGYQPQHF; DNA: TGTGCCAGCAGCGTAGGGGGGACAGGGTATCAGCCCCAGCATTTT
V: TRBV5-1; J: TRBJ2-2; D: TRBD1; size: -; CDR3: CASSLAGTGNTGELFF; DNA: TGCGCCAGCAGCTTGGCCGGGACAGGGAACACCGGGGAGCTGTTTTTT
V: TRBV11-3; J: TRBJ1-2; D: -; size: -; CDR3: CASSLDRQAYGYTF; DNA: TGTGCCAGCAGCTTAGATCGTCAGGCCTATGGCTACACCTTC
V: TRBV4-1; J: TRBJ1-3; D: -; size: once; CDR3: CASSYSPTVSGNTIYF; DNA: TGCGCCAGCAGCTACTCCCCGACAGTCTCTGGAAACACCATATATTTT
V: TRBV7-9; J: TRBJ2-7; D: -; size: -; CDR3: CASSLDFPPYEQYF; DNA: TGTGCCAGCAGCTTGGACTTTCCCCCCTACGAGCAGTACTTC
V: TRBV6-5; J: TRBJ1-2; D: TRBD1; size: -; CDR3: CASSQGASYGYTF; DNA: TGTGCCAGCAGCCAGGGGGCTAGCTATGGCTACACCTTC
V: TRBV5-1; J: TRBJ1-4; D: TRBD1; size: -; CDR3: CASSFSGQGAAKLFF; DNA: TGCGCCAGCAGCTTTTCCGGACAGGGGGCCGCTAAGCTGTTTTTT
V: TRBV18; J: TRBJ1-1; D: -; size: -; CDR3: CASSPSGLRNTEAFF; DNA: TGTGCCAGCTCACCAAGCGGGCTACGGAACACTGAAGCTTTCTTT
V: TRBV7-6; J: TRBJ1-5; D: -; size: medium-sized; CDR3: CASSPLAGISNQPQHF; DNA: TGTGCCAGCAGCCCATTGGCCGGGATCAGCAATCAGCCCCAGCATTTT
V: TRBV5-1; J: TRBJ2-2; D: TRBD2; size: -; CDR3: CASSWNSAGGAGELFF; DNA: TGCGCCAGCAGCTGGAATAGCGCGGGAGGTGCCGGGGAGCTGTTTTTT
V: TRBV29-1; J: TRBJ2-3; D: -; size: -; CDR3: CSVEWDSDLLAGTQYF; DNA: TGCAGCGTTGAATGGGACTCCGACTTGCTAGCTGGTACGCAGTATTTT
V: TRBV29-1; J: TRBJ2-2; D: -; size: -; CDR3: CSSLRPGTGELFF; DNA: TGCAGCTCACTTCGCCCGGGCACCGGGGAGCTGTTTTTT
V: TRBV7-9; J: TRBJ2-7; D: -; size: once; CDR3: CASSQDLQLFYEQYF; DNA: TGCGCCAGCAGCCAAGATCTACAACTATTCTACGAGCAGTACTTC
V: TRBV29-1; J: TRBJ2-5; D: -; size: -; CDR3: CSVVPYQETQYF; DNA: TGCAGCGTTGTTCCCTACCAAGAGACCCAGTACTTC
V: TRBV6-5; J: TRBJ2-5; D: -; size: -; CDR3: CASSGSARIETQYF; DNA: TGTGCCAGCAGTGGATCCGCTAGAATAGAGACCCAGTACTTC
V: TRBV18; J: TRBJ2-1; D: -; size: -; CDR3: CASSPELLYNEQFF; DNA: TGTGCCAGCTCACCGGAACTGCTCTACAATGAGCAGTTCTTC
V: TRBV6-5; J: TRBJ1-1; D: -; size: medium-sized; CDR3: CASSYGGTEAFF; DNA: TGTGCCAGCAGTTACGGAGGCACTGAAGCTTTCTTT
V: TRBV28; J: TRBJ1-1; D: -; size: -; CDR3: CASRGTPNEAFF; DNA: TGTGCCAGCAGAGGGACACCTAATGAAGCTTTCTTT